This passage covers 11 T cell receptor beta chains from one sample sequenced in a study of T cells in Graves' hyperthyroidism and ophthalmopathy. RNA transcripts served as the template for amplifying TCR beta CDR3 regions. HTBI primers were employed in a first-round RT-PCR of the TCR CDR3. TCRdb re-analysed the multiplex PCR reads in MiXCR, keeping a single row per CDR3 protein. This table has 300,000 to 350,000 distinct CDR3 sequences, over 15% appearing once. Material: blood. Every receptor here comes from a woman between 35 and 50 years old with Graves' ophthalmopathy.

The table lists this clonotype with many counts. This rearrangement joins TRBV18 to TRBJ2-5, with a weak D call TRBD2 (5 bases). Germline CDR1 and CDR2: KGHSH and LQKENI. The V gene lost 0 bases and the J gene lost 5 bases, with 7 bases spanning the gap. The CDR3 sequence is 13 residues long. CDR3 sequence (DNA): TGTGCCAGCTCACCACCAGGGAGCGAGACCCAGTACTTC. Residues: CASSPPGSETQYF.

This clonotype has at least ten counts. This may come from a read error, since a much larger clone is one base off. The rearrangement links TRBV29-1 to TRBJ2-7; 9 bases agree with TRBD1. This CDR3 is 15 amino acids long. Germline loops: CDR1 SQVTM, CDR2 ANQGSEA. V dropped 0 bases and J dropped 2; count of bases not matched to a gene: 5. The CDR3 sequence is CSVEEGQGTPYEQYF. The CDR3, as DNA: TGCAGCGTTGAAGAGGGACAGGGTACCCCCTACGAGCAGTACTTC.

This chain links TRBV12-3 or TRBV12-4 with TRBJ2-1; 11 positions match TRBD2. The CDR3 runs 16 residues. The V and J ends lost 0 bases and 8 bases, in that order; junction bases with no gene match: 6. The CDR3 DNA sequence: TGTGCCAGCAGTTTAGCCTTAGCGGGAGGGGCTGATGAGCAGTTCTTC. Translation: CASSLALAGGADEQFF.

This clonotype was seen repeatedly, ten times or more. The gene calls are TRBV27 and TRBJ2-2; 11 bases match TRBD1. CDR1 and CDR2 (germline): MNHEY, SMNVEV (reference sequence). Trimming at V came to 6 bases and at J to 6 bases, leaving 3 bases not matched to a gene. CDR3 size: 14 residues. The CDR3 nucleotides read TGTGCCAGCAGGGACAGGGGGCGCTCCGGGGAGCTGTTTTTT. Its translation is CASRDRGRSGELFF.

This clonotype has a count of ten or more. The chain links TRBV27 to TRBJ1-2, with 7 nucleotides matching TRBD1. Trimming took 3 bases from V and 5 from J; bases not matched to a gene: 3. This CDR3 is built from 13 residues. In germline, CDR1 is MNHEY, CDR2 SMNVEV (reference sequence). CDR3 coding DNA: TGTGCCAGCAGTTTCAACAGGGGATATGGCTACACCTTC. Amino acids: CASSFNRGYGYTF.

This clonotype appeared many times. This chain connects TRBV2 to TRBJ2-5; perhaps TRBD2 as D (6 bases). V lost 1 base, J lost 5 bases, and 14 bases lay in between. Germline values: CDR1 SNHLY, CDR2 FYNNEI. The CDR3 covers 15 residues. The DNA of the CDR3 is TGTGCCAGCAGTGAAGGCGGGATCGCGAGGGAGACCCAGTACTTC. This gives the protein CASSEGGIARETQYF.

This clonotype has ten or more counts. Here the CDR3 DNA reads TGTGCCAGCAGGAAGGAGTTCATGAACACTGAAGCTTTCTTT. This sequence encodes CASRKEFMNTEAFF. The chain recombines TRBV28 with TRBJ1-1; D is uncertain. CDR1 and CDR2 (germline): MDHEN, SYDVKM. The germline V and J ends were trimmed by 6 bases and 0 bases, with 11 bases remaining between them. This CDR3 is built from 14 residues.

Many counts were recorded for this clonotype. This chain links TRBV7-9 with TRBJ2-7, with D perhaps matching TRBD1 (6 bases). Trimming took off 4 bases at V and 2 bases at J, with 15 bases between the two ends. CDR3 length equals 15 residues. The V gene's germline CDR1 is SEHNR and CDR2 FQNEAQ (reference sequence). The CDR3 DNA reads TGTGCCAGCAGCTCCCGGACAGAGTCCACCTACGAGCAGTACTTC. Its protein is CASSSRTESTYEQYF. Full variable domain (remainder filled in from reference TRBV7-9 and TRBJ2-7): DTGVSQNPRHKITKRGQNVTFRCDPISEHNRLYWYRQTLGQGPEFLTYFQNEAQLEKSRLLSDRFSAERPKGSFSTLEIQRTEQGDSAMYLCASSSRTESTYEQYFGPGTRLTVT.

The sample holds many counts of this clonotype. The chain has TRBV6-5 and TRBJ1-1; D might be TRBD1 (6 bases). The CDR3 is made up of 14 amino acids. The germline V gene encodes CDR1 MNHEY and CDR2 SVGAGI. V gave up 2 bases and J gave up 8 bases, with 15 bases separating them. The CDR3 reads CASSYRPGQFEAFF. CDR3 nucleotides: TGTGCCAGCAGTTACCGGCCCGGACAGTTCGAAGCTTTCTTT.

This clonotype was counted ten times or more. V is TRBV11-2 and J is TRBJ1-6, with 8 bases identical to TRBD1. With 9 bases clipped from V and 8 bases from J, the junction kept 6 bases outside the gene matches. From germline, CDR1 is SGHAT and CDR2 FQNNGV. There are 13 residues in the CDR3. The DNA of the CDR3 is TGTGCCAGTCGGGCAGGGGGCGATTCACCCCTCCACTTT. This encodes CASRAGGDSPLHF. Using reference TRBV11-2 and TRBJ1-6 for the parts outside the CDR3, the full variable domain is EAGVAQSPRYKIIEKRQSVAFWCNPISGHATLYWYQQILGQGPKLLIQFQNNGVVDDSQLPKDRFSAERLKGVDSTLKIQPAKLEDSAVYLCASRAGGDSPLHFGNGTRLTVT.

This clonotype was recorded at least ten times. The V and J genes are TRBV12-3 or TRBV12-4 and TRBJ2-6; the match to TRBD1 covers 8 bases. This CDR3 spans 18 amino acids. The ends lost 6 bases at V and 0 bases at J; junction bases unmatched: 10. CDR3 amino acids: CASSSSGTGSSGANVLTF. Here the CDR3 DNA reads TGTGCCAGCAGCTCCTCCGGGACAGGCAGCTCTGGGGCCAACGTCCTGACTTTC.